The clone carrying this T cell receptor beta chain has only a few counts. This entry comes from a study of blood T cell repertoires in COVID-19. Looking at the study overall: The United States, Italy and Spain were the sources of the acute and convalescent COVID-19 samples. The analysed material was cDNA or gDNA that came from T cells, B-cell-depleted T cells, or PBMCs.

The authors' processing: For nucleated cells, counts were estimated from reference gene primer amplification. TCRdb keeps only in-frame clones here, not all; method: immunoSEQ multiplex PCR. Clonal size and the V and J genes are those of that table, whereas D and trimming came from the DNA. Found here are roughly 200,000 clones, over 60% of them singletons; the top ten hold 4.5% to 7%. V trimming: 7 bases; J trimming: 3 bases; junction bases outside the gene matches: 6. The germline V gene has CDR1 SQVTM and CDR2 ANQGSEA. This CDR3 has 12 residues. The TCR sequence derives from a woman in her 70s with acute or convalescent COVID-19. The chain employs TRBV29-1 and TRBJ2-7; TRBD1 matches at 7 bases. The sequenced sample consisted of peripheral blood. CDR3 in DNA: TGCAGCGGGGGACAGACAATCTACGAGCAGTACTTC. This encodes CSGGQTIYEQYF.